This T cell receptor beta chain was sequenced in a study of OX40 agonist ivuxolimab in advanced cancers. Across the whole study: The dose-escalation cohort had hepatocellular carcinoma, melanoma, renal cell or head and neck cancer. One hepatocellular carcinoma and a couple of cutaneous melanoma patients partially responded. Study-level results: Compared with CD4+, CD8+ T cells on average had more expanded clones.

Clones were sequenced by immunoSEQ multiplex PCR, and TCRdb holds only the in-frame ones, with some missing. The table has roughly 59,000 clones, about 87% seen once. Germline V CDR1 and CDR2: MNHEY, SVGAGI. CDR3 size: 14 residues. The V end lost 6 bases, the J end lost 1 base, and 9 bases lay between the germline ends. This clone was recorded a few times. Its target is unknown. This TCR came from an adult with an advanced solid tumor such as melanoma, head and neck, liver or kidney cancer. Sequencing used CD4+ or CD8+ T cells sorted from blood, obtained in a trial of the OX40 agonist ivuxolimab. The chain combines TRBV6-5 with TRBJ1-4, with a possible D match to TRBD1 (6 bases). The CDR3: CASRRGGTNEKLFF. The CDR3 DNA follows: TGTGCCAGCAGGAGGGGGGGAACTAATGAAAAACTGTTTTTT.